This T cell receptor beta chain is drawn from a study of shared clonotypes between healthy human individuals. The study, taken as a whole, reports: Blood was the only sampled material, and tissue repertoires likely differ. The authors expected sequencing depth to affect clonotype sharing among donors.

This clone was counted only a few times. Its antigen is unidentified. Germline V CDR1 and CDR2: MNHEY, SMNVEV (reference sequence). V lost 4 bases to trimming and J lost 6 bases, with 6 bases between them. CDR3 length equals 12 residues. For each subset, genomic DNA was distributed in equal portions over several immunoSEQ plates. Method: immunoSEQ multiplex PCR; TCRdb's copy keeps in-frame clones and lacks some. This table has 450,000 to 500,000 clones, about 78% appearing once. The source material was PBMCs. The TCR comes from a woman between 40 and 55 years old in good health. Some clones in this sample may be carry-over from other donors' samples. The chain uses TRBV27 and TRBJ2-2, with D perhaps matching TRBD2 (6 bases). The CDR3 loop reads CASSSSAGELFF. The CDR3 DNA follows: TGTGCCAGCAGTTCTAGCGCCGGGGAGCTGTTTTTT.